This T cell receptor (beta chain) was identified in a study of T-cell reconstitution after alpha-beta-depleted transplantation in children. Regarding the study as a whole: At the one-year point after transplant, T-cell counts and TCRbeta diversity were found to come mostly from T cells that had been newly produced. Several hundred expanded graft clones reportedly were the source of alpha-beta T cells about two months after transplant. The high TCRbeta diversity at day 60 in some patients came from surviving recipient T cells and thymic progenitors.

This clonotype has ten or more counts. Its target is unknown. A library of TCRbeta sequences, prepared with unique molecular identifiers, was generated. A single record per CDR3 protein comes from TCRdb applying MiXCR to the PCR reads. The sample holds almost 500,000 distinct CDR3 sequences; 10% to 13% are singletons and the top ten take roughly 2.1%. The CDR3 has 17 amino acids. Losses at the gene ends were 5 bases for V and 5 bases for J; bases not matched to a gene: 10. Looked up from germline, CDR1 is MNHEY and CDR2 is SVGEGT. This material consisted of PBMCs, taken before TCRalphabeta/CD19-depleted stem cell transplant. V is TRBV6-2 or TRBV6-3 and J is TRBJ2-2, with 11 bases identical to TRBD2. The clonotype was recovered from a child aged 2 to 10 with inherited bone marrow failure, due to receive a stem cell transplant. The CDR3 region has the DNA TGTGCCAGCAGTCTCCTAGCGGGAGGTTCTTTGACCGGGGAGCTGTTTTTT. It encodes CASSLLAGGSLTGELFF.